The 4 T cell receptor beta chains given below trace back to one sample, sequenced in a study of blood T cells in healthy people across ages (dated by TCRdb to between 2015 and 2017). Preparation of the library involved 5' RACE. Instrument used: Illumina HiSeq 2500. A second roughly 6 to 12 cycle PCR used a sample-barcoded 5' primer and a J-beta primer mix. TCRdb passed the public sequencing reads through fastp at Q25 and MiXCR, retaining productive beta sequences. Merged by CDR3 protein, the rows form single entries marked with the most common genes and DNA. This sample lists about 1 million distinct CDR3 sequences; under 30% were detected once. The ten top clones hold around 0.75% of the sample. This sample also belongs to another study, concerning T cells of mothers and their children.

The specimen was blood. These receptors were taken from a girl aged 2-10 years in good health.

This CDR3 is CASSDRTGAFF. The CDR3 DNA is TGTGCCAGCAGTGACAGAACGGGAGCTTTCTTT. The chain combines TRBV6-5 with TRBJ1-1; a possible D gene is TRBD1 (5 bases). This CDR3 spans 11 amino acids. V was clipped by 5 bases and J by 10 bases, with 11 bases between them. Germline values: CDR1 MNHEY, CDR2 SVGAGI.

The chain joins TRBV29-1 to TRBJ2-5; D is perhaps TRBD1 (6 bases). The CDR3 consists of 16 residues. V dropped 0 bases and J dropped 4 bases, with 18 bases sitting between them. Germline lookup yields CDR1 SQVTM and CDR2 ANQGSEA. DNA for the CDR3: TGCAGCGTTGAAGATAAACAGGGATTCCCAAGAGAGACCCAGTACTTC. Protein product: CSVEDKQGFPRETQYF.

The sample holds a few counts of this clonotype. The chain joins TRBV2 to TRBJ2-1, with 7 bases fitting TRBD1. The CDR3 totals 13 residues. Germline V gene lookup returns CDR1 SNHLY and CDR2 FYNNEI. V trimming: 10 bases; J trimming: 6 bases; junction bases outside the gene matches: 9. This chain's CDR3 is CATIGDSLNEQFF. For the CDR3, the DNA is TGTGCCACCATCGGGGACAGCCTCAATGAGCAGTTCTTC. Full variable domain (missing parts from reference TRBV2 and TRBJ2-1): EPEVTQTPSHQVTQMGQEVILRCVPISNHLYFYWYRQILGQKVEFLVSFYNNEISEKSEIFDDQFSVERPDGSNFTLKIRSTKLEDSAMYFCATIGDSLNEQFFGPGTRLTVL.

The chain carries TRBV12-3 or TRBV12-4 and TRBJ2-5; tentative D call: TRBD2 (5 bases). This CDR3 comprises 18 residues. With 3 bases removed from V and 3 bases from J, the gap between germline ends came to 23 bases. In nucleotides, the CDR3 is TGTGCCAGCAGTTTTAGACTAAACCACAACCGGGGAAAAGAGACCCAGTACTTC. It encodes CASSFRLNHNRGKETQYF.